What follows is one TCR beta chain and its context. Its antigen is unknown. Base qualities are not recorded, but no much larger clone differs from it by a single base. This entry belongs to a study of T cells after yellow fever vaccination (dated by TCRdb to the late 2010s). In the study overall: Libraries from fractions with low cell numbers were prepared with the SMART-Seq v4 Ultra Low Input RNA kit. Two healthy male donors made up the cohort, one aged 18 to 30 years and the other aged 30 to 40 years. To follow T-cell clones before and after both primary and booster YFV17D yellow fever vaccination, bulk TCR alpha and beta repertoires underwent longitudinal sequencing. Bulk PBMC replicates and cell subsets were isolated from blood drawn at multiple timepoints before and after both primary and secondary immunization. Overall study outcomes, separate from this receptor: Compared with the primary T-cell response, the secondary T-cell response was faster but weaker, reaching its peak on day 5 rather than on day 15. A small share of clonotypes was detected in both CD4 and CD8 compartments, with the overlap likely arising from convergent recombination. After the booster, most clones that had expanded after primary vaccination were detected again (around 97% of CD4 and roughly nine tenths of CD8), suggesting broad maintenance of memory. Because the study included only a couple of donors, the extent to which the findings can be generalized is limited. Because abundant contaminating clonotypes from the bulk population could be contained in FACS-sorted repertoires, computational filtering was required.

The sample was run on an Illumina NovaSeq 6000. TCR cDNA was synthesized by 5'RACE template switching, which introduced a universal primer site and unique molecular identifiers. Priming of cDNA synthesis was performed from both the TCR alpha and TCR beta constant segments. Two PCR steps were used to amplify libraries, with sample barcodes and sequencing adapters being added in the second step. Sequencing of the libraries was done on either Illumina HiSeq 2500 (2x100 bp) or NovaSeq (2x150 bp). The source study handled its data this way. MIGEC was used to demultiplex reads and collapse the reads into UMI consensus sequences, and MiXCR was used for V(D)J alignment. Using edgeR on replicate PBMC samples, clonotypes were called vaccine-responding if FDR was below 0.01 and the log2 fold change was above 5 up to day 15. CD4 or CD8 identity was assigned to each bulk clonotype according to whether the clonotype was present at higher abundance in the sequenced CD4 repertoire or the sequenced CD8 repertoire. TCRdb reanalyzed the raw reads on its own, using fastp at Q25 for trimming and MiXCR for clone calling, and kept in-frame beta chains. Every distinct CDR3 protein forms one entry, paired with its most common genes and DNA. TCRdb's processing, not the authors' own work, is the source of the V and J calls. Within this sample are some 320,000 distinct CDR3 sequences, with about 10% of them counted one time only. The ten largest make up about 3.5% of the sample.

Reading the label with the study, this specimen's treatment or condition is: live attenuated yellow fever vaccine strain. PBMCs were isolated from peripheral blood using a standard Ficoll-Paque protocol. CD4 and CD8 T-cell fractions were isolated with Dynabeads CD4 and CD8 positive selection kits. RNA was extracted with TriZol from bulk PBMCs, CD4 and CD8 fractions, and dextramer-positive and dextramer-negative fractions. Looking up the germline V gene yields CDR1 SGHTA and CDR2 FQGNSA. V is shortened by 1 base, J by 10 bases, and the region joining them spans 13 bases. The CDR3 measures 14 amino acids from cysteine to phenylalanine. The retained sequence is limited to the CDR3, 42 bases, with the frame set at the first base.

The specimen was CD4+ T cells sorted from PBMCs, collected 5 days after the yellow fever booster vaccination. The sequence was obtained from a man younger than 35 who received the YFV17D yellow fever vaccine. This chain joins TRBV7-2 to TRBJ2-2, and the D gene may be TRBD1, 5 bases matching. The nucleotide sequence is given as TGTGCCAGCAGCTTAGACCAGGGTTGGGAGGAGCTGTTTTTT. It translates as CASSLDQGWEELFF.